This entry lists 22 T cell receptor beta chains sequenced from one sample in a study of identical twins. TCRdb called the 5' RACE reads again in MiXCR, with one record for every CDR3 protein. The sample consists of around 1.7 million distinct CDR3 sequences, about 32% of them appearing once. Source material: cord blood. The receptors come from a newborn girl in good health.

This chain joins TRBV27 and TRBJ2-5, with 13 bases identical to TRBD2. Germline V gene sequence: CDR1 MNHEY, CDR2 SMNVEV (reference sequence). The CDR3 runs 16 residues. Losses at the gene ends were 8 bases for V and 3 bases for J; bases not matched to a gene: 9. Here the CDR3 reads CASGLLGTSGEETQYF. CDR3 DNA: TGTGCCAGCGGACTACTGGGGACTAGCGGGGAAGAGACCCAGTACTTC.

This clonotype has only a few counts. The chain is built from TRBV20-1 and TRBJ2-5; TRBD1 matches 8 bases. The CDR3 length is 13 residues. Germline V lookup: CDR1 DFQATT, CDR2 SNEGSKA (reference sequence). The trim removed 2 bases at V and 5 bases at J, leaving 4 bases unmatched. This CDR3 is CSARQGAEETQYF. In nucleotides, the CDR3 is TGCAGTGCTAGACAGGGGGCGGAGGAGACCCAGTACTTC.

The sample holds a few counts of this clonotype. This chain links TRBV20-1 with TRBJ1-1; D unclear. This CDR3 spans 13 amino acids. Trimming removed 6 bases at V and 5 bases at J, with 16 bases between. Germline V gene sequence: CDR1 DFQATT, CDR2 SNEGSKA (reference sequence). The CDR3 sequence: CSADSLLGTEAFF. For the CDR3, the DNA is TGCAGTGCAGACTCACTACTTGGGACTGAAGCTTTCTTT.

The chain employs TRBV12-3 or TRBV12-4 and TRBJ2-5; TRBD2 aligns across 7 bases. This CDR3 is built from 12 residues. V was clipped by 8 bases and J by 11 bases; unmatched bases: 11. This chain's CDR3 is CASGTSEDEQYF. DNA for the CDR3: TGTGCCAGCGGTACTAGCGAAGATGAGCAGTACTTC.

V is TRBV28 and J is TRBJ2-4, with 7 bases matching TRBD2. CDR3 length: 19 residues. The ends lost 1 base at V and 0 bases at J; junction bases unmatched: 12. Germline V gene lookup returns CDR1 MDHEN and CDR2 SYDVKM. DNA of the CDR3: TGTGCCAGCAGTTTATTGGCGCGGGAGATGTGGCTAGCCAAAAACATTCAGTACTTC. It translates to CASSLLAREMWLAKNIQYF.

This clonotype has just a few counts. The V and J genes are TRBV5-1 and TRBJ2-7, with 7 bases that match TRBD2. The germline V gene has CDR1 SGHRS and CDR2 YFSETQ. There are 15 residues in the CDR3. V dropped 7 bases and J dropped 1; count of bases not matched to a gene: 11. The CDR3 protein is CASHPQAGVSYEQYF. CDR3 nucleotide sequence: TGCGCCAGCCACCCCCAGGCGGGAGTGTCCTACGAGCAGTACTTC.

This clonotype was picked up a small number of times. The chain is built from TRBV6-1 and TRBJ2-4; 7 nucleotides align to TRBD2. Trimming cost V 2 bases and J 0 bases; bases outside gene matches: 7. The CDR3 length is 17 residues. CDR1 and CDR2 (germline): MNHNS, SASEGT. The CDR3 sequence is CASSELGGQLAKNIQYF. As DNA, the CDR3 is TGTGCCAGCAGTGAACTGGGAGGGCAACTAGCCAAAAACATTCAGTACTTC.

There are a few counts of this clonotype. A read error may explain this, as a much larger clone is one base away. The chain is built from TRBV5-1 and TRBJ2-7, with TRBD2 matching 12 bases. Trimming cost V 5 bases and J 7 bases; bases outside gene matches: 10. The CDR3 is 15 amino acids. Germline CDR1 reads SGHRS; CDR2 reads YFSETQ. DNA of the CDR3: TGCGCCAGCAGACCCCTAGCGGGAGGGTATAATGAGCAGTACTTC. Translating it yields CASRPLAGGYNEQYF.

The rearrangement uses TRBV3-1 and TRBJ1-1, with D unclear. The V end lost 5 bases, the J end lost 9 bases, and 13 bases lay between the germline ends. The CDR3 consists of 12 residues. The germline CDR1 and CDR2 sequences are LGHDT and YNNKEL (reference sequence). CDR3 amino acids: CASSSNSQKAFF. The CDR3 DNA is TGTGCCAGCAGCTCGAATTCCCAGAAAGCTTTCTTT.

Comment on this clonotype: With a much larger clone just one base away, this may be a read error. The chain recombines TRBV5-1 with TRBJ2-7; 12 positions match TRBD2. CDR3 length: 14 amino acids. Germline values: CDR1 SGHRS, CDR2 YFSETQ. Germline trimming cut 0 bases from V and 7 bases from J; bases unmatched to any gene: 2. CDR3 coding DNA: TGCGCCAGCAGCTTGGGACTAGCGGGAGAGGAGCAGTACTTC. Amino acids: CASSLGLAGEEQYF.

V and J are TRBV20-1 and TRBJ2-5; D might be TRBD1 or TRBD2, each matching 6 bases. The V end lost 6 bases, the J end lost 13 bases, and 33 bases lay between the germline ends. This CDR3 comprises 16 residues. Germline V gene sequence: CDR1 DFQATT, CDR2 SNEGSKA (reference sequence). CDR3 loop: CSAWFSRGGMSHERYF. CDR3 in DNA: TGCAGTGCCTGGTTCTCCAGGGGCGGGATGAGCCACGAGCGGTACTTC.

This clonotype was seen a few times. The rearrangement uses TRBV6-1 and TRBJ1-2; TRBD1 is a possible D gene (6 bases). The germline CDR1 and CDR2 sequences are MNHNS and SASEGT. V shed 3 bases and J shed 8 bases, with 13 bases lying between them. The CDR3 loop spans 13 amino acids. CDR3 residues: CASSESGERGYTF. For the CDR3, the DNA is TGTGCCAGCAGTGAGTCAGGGGAACGGGGCTACACCTTC.

Many counts were recorded for this clonotype. The genes are TRBV4-1 and TRBJ2-5, with D perhaps matching TRBD1 (6 bases). With 6 bases removed from V and 2 bases from J, the gap between germline ends came to 10 bases. Germline lookup yields CDR1 MGHRA and CDR2 YSYEKL. This CDR3 has 13 amino acids. The DNA for the CDR3 is TGCGCCAGCAGGTCGGGACAACAAGAGACCCAGTACTTC. Translated: CASRSGQQETQYF.

V usage is TRBV20-1 and J usage is TRBJ1-5; 7 positions match TRBD1. This CDR3 has 14 amino acids. V gave up 6 bases and J gave up 4 bases; unmatched junction bases: 9. Germline CDR1 reads DFQATT; CDR2 reads SNEGSKA (reference sequence). The chain's CDR3 is CSAVPGTANQPQHF. In DNA, the CDR3 is TGCAGTGCCGTACCCGGGACAGCAAATCAGCCCCAGCATTTT.

The J gene is TRBJ1-1, the V gene TRBV29-1; D call uncertain. The V end was cut by 4 bases, the J end by 3 bases, with 18 bases between. This CDR3 comprises 15 residues. CDR1 and CDR2 from the germline V gene are SQVTM and ANQGSEA. The CDR3 spells CSVGFQVRRDTEAFF. The CDR3 bases are TGCAGCGTTGGTTTTCAGGTTAGGAGGGACACTGAAGCTTTCTTT. The full variable domain, completed using reference TRBV29-1 and TRBJ1-1, is SAVISQKPSRDICQRGTSLTIQCQVDSQVTMMFWYRQQPGQSLTLIATANQGSEATYESGFVIDKFPISRPNLTFSTLTVSNMSPEDSSIYLCSVGFQVRRDTEAFFGQGTRLTVV.

V usage is TRBV25-1 and J usage is TRBJ1-1; no clear D. In germline, CDR1 is MGHDK, CDR2 SYGVNS. V was trimmed by 1 base and J by 0 bases, leaving 9 bases between them. The length of the CDR3 is 15 residues. DNA for the CDR3: TGTGCCAGCAGTGAATGGGAGGGCATGAACACTGAAGCTTTCTTT. The encoded protein is CASSEWEGMNTEAFF.

This clonotype was detected a few times. J is TRBJ2-7 and V is TRBV12-3 or TRBV12-4; a weak D match, TRBD1 (6 bases). The CDR3 runs 18 residues. The germline V and J ends were trimmed by 4 bases and 0 bases, with 22 bases remaining between them. The CDR3 region has the DNA TGTGCCAGCAGTTGGGGCGGTGGCAGGGGTGCTAGCTCCTACGAGCAGTACTTC. Amino acids: CASSWGGGRGASSYEQYF.

The chain recombines TRBV7-2 with TRBJ2-2, with D unclear. Trimming took off 5 bases at V and 2 bases at J, with 12 bases between the two ends. Germline V gene sequence: CDR1 SGHTA, CDR2 FQGNSA. This CDR3 is built from 15 residues. The DNA of the CDR3 is TGTGCCAGCAGCCCCATGGAACTAAACACCGGGGAGCTGTTTTTT. Its translation is CASSPMELNTGELFF.

Ten or more counts support this clonotype. The chain employs TRBV2 and TRBJ1-4, with D possibly matching TRBD1 (5 bases). Trimming removed 6 bases at V and 0 bases at J, with 8 bases between. CDR3 length equals 14 residues. Per germline, CDR1 SNHLY and CDR2 FYNNEI. The CDR3 reads CASRGQATNEKLFF. The CDR3 DNA follows: TGTGCCAGCAGAGGACAAGCAACTAATGAAAAACTGTTTTTT.

This clonotype was observed many times. V and J are TRBV6-5 and TRBJ2-7; TRBD2 aligns across 9 bases. The CDR3 totals 14 residues. Germline CDR1 reads MNHEY; CDR2 reads SVGAGI. The J segment lost 4 bases and the V segment lost 2 bases, leaving 3 bases of the junction unmatched. CDR3 region: CASSYAGGSYEQYF. The CDR3 DNA sequence: TGTGCCAGCAGTTACGCGGGAGGGTCGTACGAGCAGTACTTC.

This clonotype was observed a handful of times. The chain couples TRBV4-1 to TRBJ2-7; D remains unclear. The length of the CDR3 is 15 residues. V shed 1 base and J shed 1 base, with 11 bases lying between them. Germline V gene sequence: CDR1 MGHRA, CDR2 YSYEKL. The CDR3 loop is CASSQVPIISYEQYF. The DNA for the CDR3 is TGCGCCAGCAGCCAAGTACCTATTATTTCCTACGAGCAGTACTTC.

The chain couples TRBV7-2 to TRBJ2-5, with 7 bases that match TRBD2. J gave up 11 bases and V 5 bases, and 20 bases lay outside the gene matches. Germline V gene sequence: CDR1 SGHTA, CDR2 FQGNSA. The CDR3 spans 16 residues. The CDR3: CASSNPSGIPYNEQYF. The DNA of the CDR3 is TGTGCCAGCAGCAATCCCAGCGGGATACCCTACAATGAGCAGTACTTC.